This T cell receptor (beta chain) was sequenced for a study of OX40 agonist ivuxolimab in advanced cancers. Background on the study: Participants, 70% to 90% male, averaged roughly 55 years of age, ranging from roughly 20 to 85.

In germline, CDR1 is SGHAT, CDR2 FQNNGV. V was clipped by 5 bases and J by 1 base; unmatched bases: 15. The CDR3 has 18 residues. Clones were read by immunoSEQ multiplex PCR, and TCRdb kept only the in-frame ones, dropping some. Found here are about 70,000 clones, about 78% of them singletons; the top ten hold about 5.4%. The V call is TRBV11-2, the J call TRBJ2-5; 8 nucleotides line up with TRBD1. The source is an adult with an advanced solid tumor such as melanoma, head and neck, liver or kidney cancer. Sequencing used CD4+ or CD8+ T cells sorted from blood, obtained in a trial of the OX40 agonist ivuxolimab. The CDR3 nucleotides are TGTGCCAGCAGCGTAAACAGGGGGTACTACTACATCCAAGAGACCCAGTACTTC. This sequence encodes CASSVNRGYYYIQETQYF.